Listed below are T cell receptor beta chains from one sample, sequenced in a study of T cell responses to AZD1222 COVID-19 vaccine. The data were produced by immunoSEQ multiplex PCR, yet TCRdb's version contains in-frame clones alone and is incomplete. Found here are roughly 180,000 clones, around 95% of them singletons; the top ten hold 0.64%. Sequenced here: peripheral blood, sampled on day 0 of AZD1222 vaccination. These receptors were taken from an adult in good health. The CDR3 runs from the conserved cysteine through the conserved F or W. D genes are given only for firm matches.

>TRBV6-5|TRBJ1-4|TRBD1
TGTGCCACCCACAGGGGCGGCTCTGAAAAACTGTTTTTT
CATHRGGSEKLFF
>TRBV3-1/TRBV3-2|TRBJ1-6|NA
TGTGCCAGCAGCCAATCGGACCCACCCCTCCACTTT
CASSQSDPPLHF
>TRBV15|TRBJ1-4|NA
TGTGCCACCAGCAGTACCTTCGGGGCAGTAAATGAAAAACTGTTTTTT
CATSSTFGAVNEKLFF
>TRBV10-3|TRBJ1-5|NA
TGTGCCATCAGTGCCGGGCAGACAATCAGCCCCCAGCATTTT
CAISAGQTISPQHF
>TRBV4-1|TRBJ1-1|NA
TGCGCCAGCAGCCCCCGAAATAGTCCGCTAGTGAACACTGAAGCTTTCTTT
CASSPRNSPLVNTEAFF
>TRBV9|TRBJ1-1|TRBD1
TGTGCCAGCAGCGCCGGAGGGGGCAACACTGAAGCTTTCTTT
CASSAGGGNTEAFF
>TRBV18|TRBJ2-2|TRBD1
TGTGCCAGCTCTCGACAGGGGTACACCGGGGAGCTGTTTTTT
CASSRQGYTGELFF
>TRBV28|TRBJ1-2|NA
TGTGCCAGCAGTTTAGGTCGCTATGGCTACACCTTC
CASSLGRYGYTF
>TRBV5-1|TRBJ1-2|TRBD1
TGCGCCAGCAGCTTGGGGACAGGGGGCGCGAGCTATGGCTACACCTTC
CASSLGTGGASYGYTF
>TRBV9|TRBJ2-1|NA
TGTGCCAGCACCGTAGGGGGTGGTGAGCAGTTCTTC
CASTVGGGEQFF
>TRBV4-1|TRBJ1-5|NA
TGCGCCAGCAGCCCCTTCGGGACATCGGTCCAGCATTTT
CASSPFGTSVQHF
>TRBV19|TRBJ1-1|NA
TGTGCCAGTAGTTTCCTTACGACAGCCCGGAACACTGAAGCTTTCTTT
CASSFLTTARNTEAFF
>TRBV6-5|TRBJ2-1|NA
TGTGCCAGCAGTAGGCAGACAAATGAGCAGTTCTTC
CASSRQTNEQFF
>TRBV29-1|TRBJ2-6|NA
TGCAGCGTTGAAGATCGAGGGGCGACCAACGTCCTGACTTTC
CSVEDRGATNVLTF
>TRBV6-5|TRBJ1-4|NA
TGTGCCAGCAGTTCCGATTGGGGGGGGGAAAAACTGTTTTTT
CASSSDWGGEKLFF
>TRBV30|TRBJ2-1|NA
TGTGCCTGGGCCGTCGAGCCCTACAATGAGCAGTTCTTC
CAWAVEPYNEQFF
>TRBV3-1/TRBV3-2|TRBJ1-3|TRBD1
TGTGCCAGCAGCCAATTAGGACAGGGGGTATTCGAAAACACCATATATTTT
CASSQLGQGVFENTIYF
>TRBV28|TRBJ1-2|NA
TGTGCCAGCAGTTTGGATCAGGGCCTCATCTATGGCTACACCTTC
CASSLDQGLIYGYTF
>TRBV28|TRBJ2-6|NA
TGTGCCAGCAGGACCGGAGGGCCTGGGGCCAACGTCCTGACTTTC
CASRTGGPGANVLTF
>TRBV15|TRBJ2-5|NA
TGTGCCACCAGCAGCCTGACAGTTCAAGAGACCCAGTACTTC
CATSSLTVQETQYF
>TRBV7-3|TRBJ2-1|TRBD2
TGTGCCAGCAGCTTAGCGCGGGAGGATGAGCAGTTCTTC
CASSLAREDEQFF
>TRBV30|TRBJ2-1|TRBD2
TGTGCCTGGAGTGCCGGGACTAGCTCCTACAATGAGCAGTTCTTC
CAWSAGTSSYNEQFF
>TRBV24-1|TRBJ1-6|NA
TGTGCCAGAGACAGGTTAGGGGTCCACTTT
CARDRLGVHF
>TRBV18|TRBJ1-2|NA
TGTGCCAGCTCACCAATCCAGGAGATTGGCCCCTTTTACACCTTC
CASSPIQEIGPFYTF
>TRBV12-5|TRBJ2-3|TRBD2
TGTGCTAGTGGTTGGGGTAGCGGGGGCAGCACAGATACGCAGTATTTT
CASGWGSGGSTDTQYF
>TRBV28|TRBJ1-1|NA
TGTGCCAGCACCCGATACAGGACTTACCTCACTGAAGCTTTCTTT
CASTRYRTYLTEAFF
>TRBV2|TRBJ1-6|TRBD1
TGTGCCAGCAGGGGACAGGGCAATTCACCCCTCCACTTT
CASRGQGNSPLHF
>TRBV6-5|TRBJ2-1|NA
TGTGCCAGCAGTCTTCGGCAGTTCTATGAGCAGTTCTTC
CASSLRQFYEQFF
>TRBV7-9|TRBJ1-2|NA
TGTGCCAGCAGCCCAGGGACCGGCTACACCTTC
CASSPGTGYTF